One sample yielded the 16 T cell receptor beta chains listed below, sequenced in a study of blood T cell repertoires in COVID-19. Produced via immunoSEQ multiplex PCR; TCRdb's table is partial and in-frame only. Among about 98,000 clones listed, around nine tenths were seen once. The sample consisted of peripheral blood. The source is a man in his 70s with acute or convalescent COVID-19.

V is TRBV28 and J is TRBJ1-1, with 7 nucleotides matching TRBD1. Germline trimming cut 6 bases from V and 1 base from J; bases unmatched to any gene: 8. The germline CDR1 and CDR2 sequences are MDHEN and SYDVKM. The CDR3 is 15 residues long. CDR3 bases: TGTGCCAGCAGACGGACAGGAGCCCAGAACACTGAAGCTTTCTTT. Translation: CASRRTGAQNTEAFF.

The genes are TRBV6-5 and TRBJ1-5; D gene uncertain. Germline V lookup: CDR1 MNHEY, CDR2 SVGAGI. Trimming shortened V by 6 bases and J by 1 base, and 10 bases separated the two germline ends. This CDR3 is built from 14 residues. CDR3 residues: CASRRSGSNQPQHF. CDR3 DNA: TGTGCCAGCAGAAGGTCGGGAAGCAATCAGCCCCAGCATTTT.

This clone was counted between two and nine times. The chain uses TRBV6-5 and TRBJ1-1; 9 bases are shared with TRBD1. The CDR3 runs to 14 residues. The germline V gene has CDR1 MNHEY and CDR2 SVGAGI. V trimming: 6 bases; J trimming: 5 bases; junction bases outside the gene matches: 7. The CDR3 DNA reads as TGTGCCAGCAGACAGGGGGCTGAGAGGACTGAAGCTTTCTTT. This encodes CASRQGAERTEAFF.

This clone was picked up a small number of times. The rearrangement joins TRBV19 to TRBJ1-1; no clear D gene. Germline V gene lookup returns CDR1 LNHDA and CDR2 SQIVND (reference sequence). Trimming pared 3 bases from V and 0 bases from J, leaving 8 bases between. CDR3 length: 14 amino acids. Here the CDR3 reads CASSMIGMNTEAFF. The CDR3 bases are TGTGCCAGTAGTATGATCGGTATGAACACTGAAGCTTTCTTT.

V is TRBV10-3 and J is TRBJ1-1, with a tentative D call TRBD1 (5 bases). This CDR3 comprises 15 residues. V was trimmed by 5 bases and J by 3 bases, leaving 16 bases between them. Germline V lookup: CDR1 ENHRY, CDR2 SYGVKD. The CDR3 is CAISPGGRRDTEAFF. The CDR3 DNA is TGTGCCATCAGTCCGGGGGGTCGACGGGACACTGAAGCTTTCTTT.

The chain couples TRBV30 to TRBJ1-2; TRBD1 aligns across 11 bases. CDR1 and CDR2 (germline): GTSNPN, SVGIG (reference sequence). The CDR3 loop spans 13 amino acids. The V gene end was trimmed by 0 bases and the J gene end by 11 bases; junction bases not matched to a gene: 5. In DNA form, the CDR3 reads TGTGCCTGGAGTGTTGGGACAGGGGGTCCTTACACCTTC. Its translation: CAWSVGTGGPYTF.

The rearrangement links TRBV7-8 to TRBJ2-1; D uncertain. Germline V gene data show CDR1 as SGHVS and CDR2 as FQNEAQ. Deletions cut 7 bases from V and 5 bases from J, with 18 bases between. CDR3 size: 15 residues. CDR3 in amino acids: CASTLSRFFNNEQFF. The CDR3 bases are TGTGCCAGCACTCTTAGCAGATTTTTCAACAATGAGCAGTTCTTC.

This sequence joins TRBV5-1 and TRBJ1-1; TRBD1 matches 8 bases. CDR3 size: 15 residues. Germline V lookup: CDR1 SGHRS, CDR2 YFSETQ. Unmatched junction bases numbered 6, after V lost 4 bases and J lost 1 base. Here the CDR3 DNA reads TGCGCCAGCAGCGCGGGGACAGGAGGGAACACTGAAGCTTTCTTT. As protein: CASSAGTGGNTEAFF.

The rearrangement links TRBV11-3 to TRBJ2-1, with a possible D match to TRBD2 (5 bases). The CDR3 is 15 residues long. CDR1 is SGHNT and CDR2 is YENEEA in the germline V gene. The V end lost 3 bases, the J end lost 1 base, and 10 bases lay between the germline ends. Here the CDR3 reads CASSLGRTSYNEQFF. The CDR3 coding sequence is TGTGCCAGCAGCTTGGGCAGGACTTCCTACAATGAGCAGTTCTTC.

The CDR3 DNA reads as TGTGCCAGCTCGCCGACAGGGACCTCCTACGAGCAGTACTTC. Residues: CASSPTGTSYEQYF. The chain combines TRBV18 with TRBJ2-7; 7 bases map to TRBD1. CDR3 length: 14 residues. Trimming cost V 6 bases and J 0 bases; bases outside gene matches: 5. The germline V gene encodes CDR1 KGHSH and CDR2 LQKENI.

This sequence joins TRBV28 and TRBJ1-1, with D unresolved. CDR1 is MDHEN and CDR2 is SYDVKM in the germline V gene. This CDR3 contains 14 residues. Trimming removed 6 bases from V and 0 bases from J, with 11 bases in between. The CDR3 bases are TGTGCCAGCAGCTTAGCTCCGGTGAACACTGAAGCTTTCTTT. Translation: CASSLAPVNTEAFF.

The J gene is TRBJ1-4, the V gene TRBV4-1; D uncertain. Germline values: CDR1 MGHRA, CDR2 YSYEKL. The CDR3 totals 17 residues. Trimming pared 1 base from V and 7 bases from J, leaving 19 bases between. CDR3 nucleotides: TGCGCCAGCAGCCAAGCTCCCCGGTGGGAGGGAACTGAAAAACTGTTTTTT. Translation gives CASSQAPRWEGTEKLFF.

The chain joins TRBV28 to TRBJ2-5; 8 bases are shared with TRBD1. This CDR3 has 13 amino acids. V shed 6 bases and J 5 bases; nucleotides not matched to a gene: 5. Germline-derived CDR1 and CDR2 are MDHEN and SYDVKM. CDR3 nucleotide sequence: TGTGCCAGCAGACCAGGGGGCGGGGAGACCCAGTACTTC. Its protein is CASRPGGGETQYF.

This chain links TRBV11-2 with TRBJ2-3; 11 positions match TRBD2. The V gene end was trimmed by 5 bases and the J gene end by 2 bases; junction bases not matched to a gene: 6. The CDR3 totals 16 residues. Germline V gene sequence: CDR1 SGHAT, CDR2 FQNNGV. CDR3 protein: CASSLSSGGNTDTQYF. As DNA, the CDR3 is TGTGCCAGCAGCCTCTCTAGCGGGGGGAACACAGATACGCAGTATTTT.

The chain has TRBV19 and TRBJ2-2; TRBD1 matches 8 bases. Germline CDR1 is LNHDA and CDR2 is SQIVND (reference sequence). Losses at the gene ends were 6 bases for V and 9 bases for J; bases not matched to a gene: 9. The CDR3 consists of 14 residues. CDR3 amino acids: CASRGTGRERELFF. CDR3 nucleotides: TGTGCCAGTAGGGGGACAGGCAGGGAAAGGGAGCTGTTTTTT.

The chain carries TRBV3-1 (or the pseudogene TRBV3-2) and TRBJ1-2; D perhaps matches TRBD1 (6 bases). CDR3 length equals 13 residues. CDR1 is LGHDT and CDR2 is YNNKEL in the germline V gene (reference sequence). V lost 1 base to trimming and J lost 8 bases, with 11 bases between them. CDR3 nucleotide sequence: TGTGCCAGCAGCCAAGCAGGGGCGCGGGGCTACACCTTC. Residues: CASSQAGARGYTF.